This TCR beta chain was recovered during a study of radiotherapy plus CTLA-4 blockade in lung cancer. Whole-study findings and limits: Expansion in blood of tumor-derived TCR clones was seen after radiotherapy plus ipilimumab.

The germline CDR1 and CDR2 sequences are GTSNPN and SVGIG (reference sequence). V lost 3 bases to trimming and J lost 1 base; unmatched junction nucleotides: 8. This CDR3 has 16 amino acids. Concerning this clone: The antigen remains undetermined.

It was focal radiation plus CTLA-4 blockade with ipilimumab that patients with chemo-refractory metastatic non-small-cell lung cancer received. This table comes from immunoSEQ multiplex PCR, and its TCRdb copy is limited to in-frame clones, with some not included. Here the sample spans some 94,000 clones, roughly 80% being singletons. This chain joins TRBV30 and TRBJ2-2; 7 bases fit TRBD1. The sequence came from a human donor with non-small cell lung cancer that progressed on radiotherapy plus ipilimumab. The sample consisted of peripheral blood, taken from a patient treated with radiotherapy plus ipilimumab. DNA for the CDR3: TGTGCCTGGAGCGTAGGTGGGACAGTGAACACCGGGGAGCTGTTTTTT. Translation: CAWSVGGTVNTGELFF.